These 22 T cell receptor beta chains share one sample of origin, sequenced in a study of blood T cell repertoires in COVID-19. This table comes from immunoSEQ multiplex PCR, and its TCRdb copy is limited to in-frame clones, with some not included. The table has 300,000 or so clones, about nine tenths seen once. Material for sequencing was PBMCs or T cells enriched from blood (not recorded which). The receptor source for this set is a woman between 45 and 65 years old who had been exposed to COVID-19.

In this sample, this clone turned up a few times. The chain has TRBV6-4 and TRBJ1-2; TRBD1 aligns across 8 bases. This CDR3 spans 18 amino acids. Trimming took 7 bases from V and 4 from J; bases not matched to a gene: 20. Germline V gene sequence: CDR1 MRHNA, CDR2 SNTAGT. The CDR3 is CASKREGTGGPSTYGYTF. The CDR3 DNA follows: TGTGCCAGCAAAAGGGAAGGAACAGGGGGGCCCTCCACCTATGGCTACACCTTC.

The chain links TRBV28 to TRBJ2-3, with 10 positions matching TRBD1. This CDR3 contains 15 residues. Per the germline V gene, CDR1 is MDHEN and CDR2 is SYDVKM. The ends lost 7 bases at V and 6 bases at J; junction bases unmatched: 10. This chain's CDR3 is CASIGTGAPFDTQYF. The CDR3 DNA reads as TGTGCCAGCATCGGGACAGGGGCGCCGTTTGATACGCAGTATTTT.

The chain recombines TRBV19 with TRBJ1-5; D is unresolved. This CDR3 region has 13 residues. CDR1 and CDR2 from the germline V gene are LNHDA and SQIVND (reference sequence). V dropped 6 bases and J dropped 0 bases, with 6 bases sitting between them. This CDR3 is CASRRSSNQPQHF. The CDR3 coding sequence is TGTGCCAGTAGACGGAGTAGCAATCAGCCCCAGCATTTT.

The V and J genes are TRBV28 and TRBJ2-1, with TRBD2 matching over 8 bases. Germline CDR1 reads MDHEN; CDR2 reads SYDVKM. The CDR3 spans 14 residues. With V trimmed by 4 bases and J by 4 bases, 3 bases remained unmatched. The CDR3 DNA sequence: TGTGCCAGCAGTTCGGGGGGGACATACAATGAGCAGTTCTTC. Its translation is CASSSGGTYNEQFF.

The J gene is TRBJ2-3, the V gene TRBV11-2, with 7 bases lining up with TRBD2. V was clipped by 1 base and J by 3 bases; unmatched bases: 7. CDR1 SGHAT and CDR2 FQNNGV come from the germline V gene. The CDR3 has 16 amino acids. The CDR3 DNA is TGTGCCAGCAGCTTAGGGGCTAGCGGAAAAACAGATACGCAGTATTTT. It codes for CASSLGASGKTDTQYF.

V usage is TRBV5-5 and J usage is TRBJ1-4; D may be TRBD1 (6 bases). Trimming took off 3 bases at V and 7 bases at J, with 10 bases between the two ends. Germline values: CDR1 SGHKS, CDR2 YYEKEE (reference sequence). The CDR3 runs to 13 residues. CDR3 coding DNA: TGTGCCAGCAGCTGGGACATCAGTGAAAAACTGTTTTTT. Translating it yields CASSWDISEKLFF.

This chain links TRBV28 with TRBJ2-7, with D unclear. V was trimmed by 4 bases and J by 6 bases, leaving 13 bases between them. Germline CDR1 is MDHEN and CDR2 is SYDVKM. The CDR3 has 13 residues. Here the CDR3 reads CASSSVVGREQYF. DNA for the CDR3: TGTGCCAGCAGTTCAGTAGTGGGCCGCGAGCAGTACTTC.

This clone came up once. The junction and the germline gene differ at one end; a read error may be behind it. The rearrangement joins TRBV27 to TRBJ2-2; 9 positions match TRBD1. Germline CDR1 is MNHEY and CDR2 is SMNVEV (reference sequence). The CDR3 is 16 residues long. The CDR3 DNA is TGTGTCAGCAGTACTCCCCCGGGACAGGGAAGCGGGGAGCTGTTTTTT. It translates to CVSSTPPGQGSGELFF.

This clone was picked up a small number of times. One end of the junction varies from germline; a read error may be responsible. The CDR3 reads CAGRGQGVYEQYF. The CDR3 DNA reads as TGTGCCGGGAGGGGACAGGGAGTCTACGAGCAGTACTTC. This chain uses TRBV30 with TRBJ2-7; the match to TRBD1 covers 9 bases. The germline CDR1 and CDR2 sequences are GTSNPN and SVGIG (reference sequence). This CDR3 spans 13 amino acids.

To note about this clone: Other DNA sequences in this specimen translate into the identical CDR3. The rearrangement uses TRBV7-2 and TRBJ2-5, with D unresolved. V lost 5 bases to trimming and J lost 5 bases, with 6 bases between them. CDR1 and CDR2 from the germline V gene are SGHTA and FQGNSA. This CDR3 comprises 11 residues. CDR3 loop: CASSPQETQYF. The DNA for the CDR3 is TGTGCCAGCAGCCCGCAGGAGACCCAGTACTTC.

This chain connects TRBV5-1 to TRBJ2-3; TRBD2 matches at 10 bases. Germline V CDR1 and CDR2: SGHRS, YFSETQ. Losses at the gene ends were 2 bases for V and 0 bases for J; bases not matched to a gene: 6. The CDR3 covers 17 residues. CDR3 sequence reads: CASSFPAGGHSTDTQYF. CDR3 nucleotide sequence: TGCGCCAGCAGCTTTCCAGCGGGGGGGCATAGCACAGATACGCAGTATTTT.

CDR3 nucleotide sequence: TGTGCCAGCAGCCCTAGCGGGGGGGCGTACGAGCAGTACTTC. It yields the protein CASSPSGGAYEQYF. The chain has TRBV3-1 (or the pseudogene TRBV3-2) and TRBJ2-7; 12 bases are a match to TRBD2. The CDR3 is 14 amino acids. Germline lookup yields CDR1 LGHDT and CDR2 YNNKEL (reference sequence). Trimming removed 4 bases from V and 4 bases from J; junction bases left unmatched: 2.

J is TRBJ1-4 and V is TRBV2, with a tentative D call TRBD1 (6 bases). Germline values: CDR1 SNHLY, CDR2 FYNNEI. V was shortened by 7 bases and J by 7 bases, with 16 bases between the two germline ends. The CDR3 is made up of 14 amino acids. The CDR3 DNA is TGTGCCAGCAATACAGACAGGCTGGGTGAAAAACTGTTTTTT. Amino acids: CASNTDRLGEKLFF.

The chain uses TRBV28 and TRBJ2-1; 8 bases map to TRBD2. The J segment lost 0 bases and the V segment lost 6 bases, leaving 4 bases of the junction unmatched. CDR3 size: 15 residues. The germline CDR1 and CDR2 sequences are MDHEN and SYDVKM. The CDR3 region is CASSTGGLSYNEQFF. Here the CDR3 DNA reads TGTGCCAGCAGCACGGGGGGGCTCTCCTACAATGAGCAGTTCTTC.

The V gene is TRBV7-9, the J gene TRBJ2-7; tentatively, D is TRBD1 (6 bases). This CDR3 is built from 15 residues. V gave up 2 bases and J gave up 3 bases, with 14 bases separating them. CDR1 SEHNR and CDR2 FQNEAQ come from the germline V gene (reference sequence). CDR3 amino acids: CASSLRGQQNYEQYF. Here the CDR3 DNA reads TGTGCCAGCAGCTTACGTGGACAGCAAAACTACGAGCAGTACTTC.

The rearrangement links TRBV27 to TRBJ1-2, with TRBD1 identical over 7 bases. V shed 6 bases, J shed 3 bases, and the junction held 7 bases outside the gene matches. The CDR3 consists of 14 residues. Germline V lookup: CDR1 MNHEY, CDR2 SMNVEV (reference sequence). The chain's CDR3 is CASRVRGQYYGYTF. In DNA, the CDR3 is TGTGCCAGCAGGGTCCGGGGACAGTACTATGGCTACACCTTC.

The chain has TRBV27 and TRBJ2-5, with D hard to call. The CDR3 is 14 residues long. V was shortened by 3 bases and J by 3 bases, with 11 bases between the two germline ends. Germline assignment: CDR1 MNHEY and CDR2 SMNVEV (reference sequence). The CDR3 protein is CASSFLGLEETQYF. In DNA, the CDR3 is TGTGCCAGCAGTTTTTTGGGTCTAGAAGAGACCCAGTACTTC.

This clone was seen once. The chain links TRBV4-2 to TRBJ2-3; the match to TRBD1 covers 9 bases. CDR1 and CDR2 from the germline V gene are LGHNA and YNFKEQ. This CDR3 region has 16 residues. V was clipped by 3 bases and J by 2 bases; unmatched bases: 6. This CDR3 is CASSQADRGPTDTQYF. CDR3 in DNA: TGTGCCAGCAGCCAGGCGGACAGGGGCCCCACAGATACGCAGTATTTT.

The V call is TRBV30, the J call TRBJ2-3; D is unresolved. Trimming shortened V by 4 bases and J by 2 bases, and 10 bases separated the two germline ends. The CDR3 has 13 amino acids. Germline V gene lookup returns CDR1 GTSNPN and CDR2 SVGIG (reference sequence). CDR3 in DNA: TGTGCCTGGAATTTGGCGGTCACAGATACGCAGTATTTT. Amino acid sequence: CAWNLAVTDTQYF.

The V call is TRBV5-1, the J call TRBJ1-1; D possibly corresponds to TRBD1 (6 bases). V lost 4 bases and J lost 5, with 18 bases in between. From germline, CDR1 is SGHRS and CDR2 YFSETQ. This CDR3 is 15 amino acids long. CDR3 loop: CASSGGHRDRTEAFF. The CDR3 DNA sequence: TGCGCCAGCAGCGGGGGTCACAGGGATCGGACTGAAGCTTTCTTT.

The genes are TRBV5-1 and TRBJ2-6, with D uncertain. Germline V gives CDR1 SGHRS, CDR2 YFSETQ. The CDR3 spans 14 residues. The ends were cut back, 6 bases at V and 4 bases at J, with 11 bases in the middle. The CDR3 region has the DNA TGCGCCAGCACTCCTAATACGGGGGCCAACGTCCTGACTTTC. The encoded protein is CASTPNTGANVLTF.

The V gene is TRBV28, the J gene TRBJ1-6, with 9 bases matching TRBD1. J lost 0 bases, V lost 3 bases, and 6 bases had no gene match. This CDR3 is 18 amino acids long. CDR1 and CDR2 (germline): MDHEN, SYDVKM. The CDR3 spells CASSLRDRGSSYNSPLHF. The DNA for the CDR3 is TGTGCCAGCAGTTTGCGCGACAGGGGGAGCTCCTATAATTCACCCCTCCACTTT.